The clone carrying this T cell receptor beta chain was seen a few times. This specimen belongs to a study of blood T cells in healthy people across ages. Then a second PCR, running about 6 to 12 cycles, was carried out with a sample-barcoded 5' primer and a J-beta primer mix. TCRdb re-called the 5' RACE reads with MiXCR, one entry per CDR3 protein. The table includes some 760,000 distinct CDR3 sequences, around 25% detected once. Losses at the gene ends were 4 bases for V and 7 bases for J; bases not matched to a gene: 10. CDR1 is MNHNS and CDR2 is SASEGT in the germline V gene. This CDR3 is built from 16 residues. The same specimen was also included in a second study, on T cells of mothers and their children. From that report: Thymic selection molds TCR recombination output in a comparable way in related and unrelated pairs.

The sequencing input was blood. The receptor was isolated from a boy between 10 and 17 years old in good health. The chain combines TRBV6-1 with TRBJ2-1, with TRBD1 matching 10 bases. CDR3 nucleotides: TGTGCCAGCAGTGTATATGGGGACAGGGGATGGAATGAGCAGTTCTTC. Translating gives CASSVYGDRGWNEQFF.